Listed below are T cell receptor beta chains from one sample, sequenced in a study of T cell responses to AZD1222 COVID-19 vaccine. Method: immunoSEQ multiplex PCR; TCRdb's copy keeps in-frame clones and lacks some. The sample lists about 140,000 clones, about nine tenths occurring once. This specimen was peripheral blood, taken 28 days after the second AZD1222 dose. All receptors come from an adult who received the AZD1222 COVID-19 vaccine. Each CDR3 is given with its conserved first and last residue. D genes are given only for firm matches. Where a row states a size, it is once, few, many or the class of an expanded clone; other rows omit it.

d_call,v_call,clone_size,j_call,cdr3_nt,cdr3_aa
.,TRBV28,once,TRBJ2-7,TGTGCCAGCAGTTACCAAAGGGGGAAGGGGTACGAGCAGTACTTC,CASSYQRGKGYEQYF
TRBD2,TRBV19,.,TRBJ2-7,TGTGCCAGTAGTATATTTGGAGCTAGCGGGAGTGAATCCTACGAGCAGTACTTC,CASSIFGASGSESYEQYF
.,TRBV27,.,TRBJ2-1,TGTGCCAGCAGTTCGTACGGACAGACAAAACTTTACAATGAGCAGTTCTTC,CASSSYGQTKLYNEQFF
.,TRBV29-1,.,TRBJ1-2,TGCAGCGTTGACGTGGGCCGCCTCCAAAGTGGCTACACCTTC,CSVDVGRLQSGYTF
TRBD2,TRBV13,.,TRBJ2-1,TGTGCCAGCAGCGGCACCGGGACTAGCGGGGTAGATGAGCAGTTCTTC,CASSGTGTSGVDEQFF
TRBD1,TRBV11-3,.,TRBJ2-7,TGTGCCAGCAGCAAGACCGGGACAGGGTTATACGAGCAGTACTTC,CASSKTGTGLYEQYF
.,TRBV28,.,TRBJ1-5,TGTGCCAGCAGTTTTCCCGGAGCGGGAGCTCAGCCCCAGCATTTT,CASSFPGAGAQPQHF
.,TRBV6-1,.,TRBJ2-7,TGTGCCAGCAGTGAAGCTCCCGGGACACAGTACGAGCAGTACTTC,CASSEAPGTQYEQYF
.,TRBV30,.,TRBJ2-7,TGTGCCTGGAGTGTGCGGTCTCTCCCGCAGTACTTC,CAWSVRSLPQYF
TRBD1,TRBV19,.,TRBJ2-6,TGTGCCGGGGGACAGGGGGTTGCTGGGGCCAACGTCCTGACTTTC,CAGGQGVAGANVLTF
.,TRBV3-1/TRBV3-2,.,TRBJ2-5,TGTGCCAGCAGTCCCGCGGGGGCAGAGACCCAGTACTTC,CASSPAGAETQYF
.,TRBV7-9,.,TRBJ1-5,TGTGCCAGCACGGATTGGGGGGATCAGCCCCAGCATTTT,CASTDWGDQPQHF
.,TRBV4-3,.,TRBJ2-7,TGCGCCAGCAGCCAAGATCAAGGGAACGAGCAGTACTTC,CASSQDQGNEQYF
TRBD2,TRBV5-5,once,TRBJ2-1,TGTGCCAGCAGCTTGGGCGGGAGGTGGGACAATGAGCAGTTCTTC,CASSLGGRWDNEQFF
.,TRBV5-1,.,TRBJ1-2,TGCGCCAGCAGCTTTTCGACTGAGAACTATGGCTACACCTTC,CASSFSTENYGYTF
TRBD1,TRBV6-5,.,TRBJ1-5,TGTGCCAGCACCACACAGGGGAATCAGCCCCAGCATTTT,CASTTQGNQPQHF
.,TRBV7-2,few,TRBJ1-5,TGTGCCAGCAGCTTAGGACTAAACCAGCCCCAGCATTTT,CASSLGLNQPQHF
.,TRBV5-1,.,TRBJ2-5,TGCGCCAGCAGCTTGGAATTTGGGACCGCTACCGGGGGGACCCAGTACTTC,CASSLEFGTATGGTQYF
.,TRBV6-1,.,TRBJ2-3,TGTGCCAGCAGTGAACGGTTAGGGGGCACAGATACGCAGTATTTT,CASSERLGGTDTQYF
.,TRBV6-5,.,TRBJ2-7,TGTGCCAGCAGTCCTACGACGGGGAGCTCCTACGAGCAGTACTTC,CASSPTTGSSYEQYF